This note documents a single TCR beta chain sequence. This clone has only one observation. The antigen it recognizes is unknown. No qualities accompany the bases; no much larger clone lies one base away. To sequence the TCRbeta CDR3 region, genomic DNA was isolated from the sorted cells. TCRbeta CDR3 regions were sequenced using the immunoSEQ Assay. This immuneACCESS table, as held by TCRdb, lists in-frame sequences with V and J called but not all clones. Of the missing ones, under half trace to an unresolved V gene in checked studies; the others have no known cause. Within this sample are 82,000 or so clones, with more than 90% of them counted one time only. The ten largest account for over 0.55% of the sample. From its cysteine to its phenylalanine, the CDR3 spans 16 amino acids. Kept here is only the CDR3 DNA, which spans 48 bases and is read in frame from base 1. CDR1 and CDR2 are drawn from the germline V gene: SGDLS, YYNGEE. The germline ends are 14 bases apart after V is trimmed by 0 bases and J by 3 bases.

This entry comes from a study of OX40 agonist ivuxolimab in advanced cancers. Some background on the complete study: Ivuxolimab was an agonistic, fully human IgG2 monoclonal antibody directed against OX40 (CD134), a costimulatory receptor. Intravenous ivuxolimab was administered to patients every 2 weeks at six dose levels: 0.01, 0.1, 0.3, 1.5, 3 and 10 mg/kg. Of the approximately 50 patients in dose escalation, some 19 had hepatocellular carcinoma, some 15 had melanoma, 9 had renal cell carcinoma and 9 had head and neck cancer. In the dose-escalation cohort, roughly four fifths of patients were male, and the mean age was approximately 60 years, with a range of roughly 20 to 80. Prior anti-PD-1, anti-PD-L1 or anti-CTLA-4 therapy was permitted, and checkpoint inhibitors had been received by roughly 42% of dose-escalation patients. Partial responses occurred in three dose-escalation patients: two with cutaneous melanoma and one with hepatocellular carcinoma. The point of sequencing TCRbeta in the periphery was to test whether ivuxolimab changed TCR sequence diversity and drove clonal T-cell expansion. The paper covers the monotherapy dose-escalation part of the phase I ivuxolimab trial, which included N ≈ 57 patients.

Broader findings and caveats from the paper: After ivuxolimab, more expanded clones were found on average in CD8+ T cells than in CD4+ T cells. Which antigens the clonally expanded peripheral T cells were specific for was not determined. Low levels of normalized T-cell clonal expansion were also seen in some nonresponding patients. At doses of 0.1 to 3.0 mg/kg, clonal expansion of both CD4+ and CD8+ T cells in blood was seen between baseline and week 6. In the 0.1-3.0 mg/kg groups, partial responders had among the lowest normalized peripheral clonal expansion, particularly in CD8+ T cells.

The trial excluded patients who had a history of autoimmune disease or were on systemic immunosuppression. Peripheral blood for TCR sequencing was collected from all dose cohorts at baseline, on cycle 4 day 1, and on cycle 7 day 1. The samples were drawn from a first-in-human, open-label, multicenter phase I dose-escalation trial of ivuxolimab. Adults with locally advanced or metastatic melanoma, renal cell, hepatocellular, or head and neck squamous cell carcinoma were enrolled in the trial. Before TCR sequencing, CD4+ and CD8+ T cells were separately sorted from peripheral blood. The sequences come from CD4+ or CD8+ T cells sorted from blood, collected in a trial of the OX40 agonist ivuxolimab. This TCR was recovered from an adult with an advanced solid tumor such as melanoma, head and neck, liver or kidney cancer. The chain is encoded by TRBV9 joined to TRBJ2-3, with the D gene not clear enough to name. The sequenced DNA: TGTGCCAGCAGCGTAGGGGCGGCGGTAGAAACAGATACGCAGTATTTT. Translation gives CASSVGAAVETDTQYF.